Presented here are 20 T cell receptor beta chains from one specimen sequenced in a study of regulatory T cells in long-lasting Graves disease. For TCR beta, libraries came from iRepertoire HTBI primers and Arm-PCR of CDR3 regions. TCRdb independently ran MiXCR on the multiplex PCR reads; one entry per CDR3 protein. The sample includes 580,000 or so distinct CDR3 sequences, 15% to 20% of them seen just once. Time point specified: newly diagnosed GD, antithyroid drugs for less than 3 months. From RNA extracted from PBMCs, the TCR library was made. The sample also formed part of further work on T cells in Graves' hyperthyroidism and ophthalmopathy.

This specimen consisted of peripheral blood mononuclear cells (PBMCs), obtained at new diagnosis, from a patient treated with antithyroid drugs. The receptors here all came from a man between 18 and 35 years old with Graves disease.

Only a few counts were recorded for this clonotype. The chain uses TRBV6-1 and TRBJ1-1; D perhaps matches TRBD1 (5 bases). This CDR3 contains 14 residues. The ends were cut back, 11 bases at V and 1 base at J, with 17 bases in the middle. Per the germline V gene, CDR1 is MNHNS and CDR2 is SASEGT. The CDR3 reads CAFFRGKGNTEAFF. The DNA for the CDR3 is TGTGCCTTTTTCCGGGGGAAGGGGAACACTGAAGCTTTCTTT.

This clonotype occurred a few times. The chain couples TRBV6-1 to TRBJ1-3; no clear D. This CDR3 region has 18 residues. Germline values: CDR1 MNHNS, CDR2 SASEGT. V was clipped by 8 bases and J by 0 bases, with 23 bases between them. CDR3 DNA: TGTGCCAGCTATGGTAAAGATCGGCCAGAAACCTCTGGAAACACCATATATTTT. This encodes CASYGKDRPETSGNTIYF.

The chain is built from TRBV6-1 and TRBJ1-4; a weak D match, TRBD1 (5 bases). Germline values: CDR1 MNHNS, CDR2 SASEGT. This CDR3 has 14 amino acids. The V end lost 2 bases, the J end lost 15 bases, and 19 bases lay between the germline ends. CDR3 sequence (DNA): TGTGCCAGCAGTGAACTTCTCTGGTTGGGGGATTTGTTTTTT. It specifies CASSELLWLGDLFF.

The chain combines TRBV11-2 with TRBJ2-1; 7 positions match TRBD2. This CDR3 region has 17 residues. Germline V gives CDR1 SGHAT, CDR2 FQNNGV. Trimming cost V 1 base and J 5 bases; bases outside gene matches: 11. This CDR3 reads CASSLGLRERGDNEQFF. CDR3 nucleotides: TGTGCCAGCAGCTTAGGTTTGCGGGAGAGGGGAGACAATGAGCAGTTCTTC.

This clonotype was picked up many times. The chain uses TRBV18 and TRBJ1-5; D gene ambiguous. CDR1 is KGHSH, CDR2 LQKENI, per germline. The CDR3 sequence is 16 residues long. Between the trimmed V and J ends, which lost 2 bases and 3 bases, there was a span of 14 bases. The CDR3 DNA is TGTGCCAGCTCACCAAATGCCGCAGGTAACAATCAGCCCCAGCATTTT. Its protein is CASSPNAAGNNQPQHF.

In this sample, this clonotype turned up many times. The chain recombines TRBV6-2 or TRBV6-3 with TRBJ2-7; no definite D call. The germline gives CDR1 MNHEY, CDR2 SVGEGT. The length of the CDR3 is 15 residues. Trimming cost V 0 bases and J 3 bases, with 12 bases left between them. The CDR3 DNA reads as TGTGCCAGCAGTTACTCGTGGGCGCGGAACTACGAGCAGTACTTC. This sequence encodes CASSYSWARNYEQYF.

There are many counts of this clonotype. V is TRBV20-1 and J is TRBJ2-7; maybe TRBD1 (7 bases). This CDR3 contains 12 residues. CDR1 is DFQATT and CDR2 is SNEGSKA in the germline V gene (reference sequence). V lost 7 bases, J lost 4 bases, and 14 bases lay in between. CDR3 residues: CSVRQGGYEQYF. CDR3 DNA sequence: TGCAGTGTTCGGCAGGGGGGTTACGAGCAGTACTTC.

This clonotype was counted at least ten times. The V gene is TRBV18, the J gene TRBJ1-1; TRBD1 matches 8 bases. J lost 5 bases, V lost 8 bases, and 10 bases had no gene match. The CDR3 runs to 14 residues. The V gene's germline CDR1 is KGHSH and CDR2 LQKENI. In nucleotides, the CDR3 is TGTGCCAGCAGCCAAGGACAGGGAGGGACTGAAGCTTTCTTT. As protein: CASSQGQGGTEAFF.

In its sample, this clonotype was seen many times. V usage is TRBV30 and J usage is TRBJ1-2; D is uncertain. The V gene lost 0 bases and the J gene lost 3 bases, with 8 bases spanning the gap. Germline V gene lookup returns CDR1 GTSNPN and CDR2 SVGIG (reference sequence). The CDR3 is 13 amino acids. CDR3 in amino acids: CAWSVMVDYGYTF. The CDR3 DNA is TGTGCCTGGAGTGTAATGGTAGACTATGGCTACACCTTC.

Many counts were recorded for this clonotype. The V call is TRBV7-3, the J call TRBJ1-1, with D perhaps TRBD1 (5 bases). The CDR3 sequence is 13 residues long. The V gene's germline CDR1 is SGHTA and CDR2 FQGTGA. Trimming removed 4 bases at V and 5 bases at J, with 11 bases between. The CDR3 spells CASSSQGSTEAFF. The CDR3 region has the DNA TGTGCCAGCAGCTCTCAGGGCAGTACTGAAGCTTTCTTT.

There are a few counts of this clonotype. The chain uses TRBV20-1 and TRBJ1-6, with D possibly matching TRBD1 (5 bases). This CDR3 spans 13 amino acids. V was shortened by 1 base and J by 10 bases, with 11 bases between the two germline ends. Germline assignment: CDR1 DFQATT and CDR2 SNEGSKA (reference sequence). The CDR3 sequence: CSARVTSGSPLHF. The CDR3 nucleotides read TGCAGTGCTAGAGTCACCTCAGGGTCACCCCTCCACTTT.

Here the CDR3 DNA reads TGTGCCAGTAGTACCCCAGAACTAGCGGGAGTGGGGGAGCAGTACTTC. This sequence encodes CASSTPELAGVGEQYF. The chain employs TRBV19 and TRBJ2-7, with 11 bases fitting TRBD2. Germline V gene sequence: CDR1 LNHDA, CDR2 SQIVND (reference sequence). This CDR3 has 16 residues. V dropped 4 bases and J dropped 7; count of bases not matched to a gene: 12.

This clonotype was detected ten times or more. This chain connects TRBV29-1 to TRBJ2-1; 8 bases line up with TRBD2. Germline lookup yields CDR1 SQVTM and CDR2 ANQGSEA. Trimming took 8 bases from V and 9 from J; bases not matched to a gene: 9. The CDR3 totals 12 residues. This chain's CDR3 is CSTWREVIEQFF. In DNA, the CDR3 is TGCAGCACCTGGCGGGAGGTCATTGAGCAGTTCTTC.

This clonotype was seen repeatedly, ten times or more. A read error may account for a junction end that differs from germline. The chain links TRBV5-1 to TRBJ1-1; unclear D gene. This CDR3 has 11 residues. Germline assignment: CDR1 SGHRS and CDR2 YFSETQ. The CDR3 region is CASSSDTEAFF. The CDR3 nucleotides read TGTGCCAGCAGTTCGGACACTGAAGCTTTCTTT.

CDR3 DNA: TGTGCCAGCAGCTCACGCGGCAGGACCGACACCATATATTTT. Its protein is CASSSRGRTDTIYF. The chain combines TRBV5-8 with TRBJ1-3; D gene ambiguous. V gave up 3 bases and J gave up 8 bases, with 15 bases separating them. CDR1 is SGHTS and CDR2 is YDEGEE in the germline V gene. This CDR3 has 14 amino acids.

V and J are TRBV5-1 and TRBJ2-2, with 8 positions matching TRBD1. The germline CDR1 and CDR2 sequences are SGHRS and YFSETQ. Germline trimming cut 4 bases from V and 1 base from J; bases unmatched to any gene: 6. The CDR3 covers 16 residues. CDR3 in amino acids: CASSPTGTGNTGELFF. The CDR3 nucleotides are TGCGCCAGCAGCCCTACCGGGACAGGGAACACCGGGGAGCTGTTTTTT.

This clonotype appeared a few times. At one end the junction does not follow the germline gene, possibly because of a read error. This sequence joins TRBV20-1 and TRBJ2-3; TRBD2 matches at 7 bases. This CDR3 has 15 residues. Germline V lookup: CDR1 DFQATT, CDR2 SNEGSKA (reference sequence). CDR3 sequence: CSARAGSTSTDTQYF. CDR3 bases: TGCAGTGCCAGAGCGGGATCAACTAGCACAGATACGCAGTATTTT.

In this sample, this clonotype turned up many times. The rearrangement links TRBV30 to TRBJ1-2; no reliable D call. The CDR3 loop spans 13 amino acids. V was trimmed by 0 bases and J by 8 bases, leaving 13 bases between them. The germline CDR1 and CDR2 sequences are GTSNPN and SVGIG (reference sequence). CDR3 sequence reads: CAWSVPNNEGYTF. For the CDR3, the DNA is TGTGCCTGGAGTGTACCGAACAATGAGGGCTACACCTTC.

This chain links TRBV7-8 with TRBJ2-2; 15 nucleotides align to TRBD2. CDR1 and CDR2 from the germline V gene are SGHVS and FQNEAQ. The CDR3 loop spans 19 amino acids. Unmatched junction bases numbered 8, after V lost 1 base and J lost 5 bases. The CDR3 region is CASSLEYGLAGGKTGELFF. The CDR3 coding sequence is TGTGCCAGCAGCTTAGAGTACGGACTAGCGGGAGGGAAAACCGGGGAGCTGTTTTTT.

This clonotype occurred a few times. The V and J genes are TRBV20-1 and TRBJ2-1; 7 bases agree with TRBD2. J was trimmed by 6 bases and V by 6 bases; bases with no gene match: 14. This CDR3 comprises 15 residues. Per the germline V gene, CDR1 is DFQATT and CDR2 is SNEGSKA (reference sequence). The DNA for the CDR3 is TGCAGTGCGCCCGTCTCGGGGGAGGGAACCAATGAGCAGTTCTTC. Translating it yields CSAPVSGEGTNEQFF.